This T cell receptor beta chain came from a study of cytomegalovirus exposure and HLA in healthy donors. Each donor's status was that of a healthy bone marrow donor. Unrecorded immune exposure was likely among donors, who were nominally healthy when sampled. As for this clone: No antigen is known for it.

Findings and limits, study-wide: TCR beta V segments were, for the most part, productive about 87% or about 30% of the time in an earlier analysis. Researchers catalogued approximately 170 TCR beta chains as cytomegalovirus-associated.

The PCR contained 60 Vbeta and 13 Jbeta primers. Profiling relied on immunoSEQ multiplex PCR, and the TCRdb table lists in-frame clones only, not all of them. The data show 95,000 to 150,000 clones, with around 81% seen just once and less than 2.5% held by the top ten. CDR3 size: 13 residues. V was cut by 6 bases and J by 4 bases, with 12 bases left in between. Germline CDR1 and CDR2: MNHEY and SVGAGI. The chain links TRBV6-5 to TRBJ1-2, with a weak D call TRBD1 (6 bases). This sequence was found in a woman in her thirties or forties in good health and CMV-seronegative. Sequenced material: PBMCs. CDR3 sequence (DNA): TGTGCCAGCAGCCGGCGGGGGGCCTATGGCTACACCTTC. Its translation: CASSRRGAYGYTF.